This T cell receptor (beta chain) comes out of a study of tumor-infiltrating lymphocytes in primary liver carcinoma. It was from roughly 20-30 mg of unsorted bulk tissue that RNA and DNA were co-extracted. Chronic HBV infection, which was untreated, was present in the patients. Synthesis of TCR beta cDNA was carried out from 450 to 650 ng total RNA with a constant-region primer. Construction of TCR beta libraries relied on three successive nested multiplex PCR rounds employing slightly modified ARM-PCR. The first two PCR rounds, nine to ten cycles each, used TRBV1-TRBV30 forward primers and a C-beta reverse primer. TCRdb passed the multiplex PCR reads through MiXCR, listing each CDR3 protein once. The sample records fewer than 40,000 distinct CDR3 sequences, around 71% being singletons. The germline gives CDR1 MDHEN, CDR2 SYDVKM. The CDR3 covers 15 residues. V lost 4 bases, J lost 6 bases, and 10 bases stayed unmatched.

This clonotype is medium-sized by share. The sequence was collected from a woman aged 25-40 years with primary liver carcinoma and hepatitis B virus infection. Sequenced material: liver tumor tissue from sampling region 3. Described subset: tumor region T3, left-lateral pole. This chain connects TRBV28 to TRBJ2-7, with 9 bases identical to TRBD2. This CDR3 reads CASSWSAGGTREQYF. The CDR3 nucleotides read TGTGCCAGCAGTTGGTCGGCGGGAGGGACGCGCGAGCAGTACTTC. Full variable domain (outside the CDR3, taken from reference TRBV28 and TRBJ2-7): DVKVTQSSRYLVKRTGEKVFLECVQDMDHENMFWYRQDPGLGLRLIYFSYDVKMKEKGDIPEGYSVSREKKERFSLILESASTNQTSMYLCASSWSAGGTREQYFGPGTRLTVT.